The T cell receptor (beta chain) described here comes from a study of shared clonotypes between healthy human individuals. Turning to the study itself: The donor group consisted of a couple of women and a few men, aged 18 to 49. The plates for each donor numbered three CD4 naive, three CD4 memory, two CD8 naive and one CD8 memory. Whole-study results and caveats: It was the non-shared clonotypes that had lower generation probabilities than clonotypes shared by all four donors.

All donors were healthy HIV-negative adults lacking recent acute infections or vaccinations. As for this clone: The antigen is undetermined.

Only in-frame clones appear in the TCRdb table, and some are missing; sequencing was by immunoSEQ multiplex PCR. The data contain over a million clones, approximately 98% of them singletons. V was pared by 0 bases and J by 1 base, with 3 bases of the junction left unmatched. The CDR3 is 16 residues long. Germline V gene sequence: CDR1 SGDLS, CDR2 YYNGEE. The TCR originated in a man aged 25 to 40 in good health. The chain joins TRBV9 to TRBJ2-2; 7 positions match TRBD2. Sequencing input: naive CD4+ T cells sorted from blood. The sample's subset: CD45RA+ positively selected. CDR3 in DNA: TGTGCCAGCAGCGTAGCTCCGGGGGGGAACACCGGGGAGCTGTTTTTT. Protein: CASSVAPGGNTGELFF.